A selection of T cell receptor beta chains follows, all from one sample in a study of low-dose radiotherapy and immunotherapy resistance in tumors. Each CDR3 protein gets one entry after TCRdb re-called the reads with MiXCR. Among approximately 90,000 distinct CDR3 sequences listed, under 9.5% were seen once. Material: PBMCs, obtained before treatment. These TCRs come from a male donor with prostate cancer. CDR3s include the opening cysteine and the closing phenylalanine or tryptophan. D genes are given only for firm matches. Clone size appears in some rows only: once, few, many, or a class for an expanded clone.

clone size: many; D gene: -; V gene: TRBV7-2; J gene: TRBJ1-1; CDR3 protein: CASSLGGDRAEAFF; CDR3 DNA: TGTGCCAGCAGCTTAGGGGGGGACCGGGCTGAAGCTTTCTTT
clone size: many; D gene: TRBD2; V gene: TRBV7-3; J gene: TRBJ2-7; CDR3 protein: CASSSQWASGGRDEQYF; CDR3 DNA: TGTGCCAGCAGCTCCCAGTGGGCTAGCGGGGGCAGGGACGAGCAGTACTTC
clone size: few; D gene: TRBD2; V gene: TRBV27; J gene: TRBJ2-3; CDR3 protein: CASSPQREVGDTQYF; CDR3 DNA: TGTGCCAGCAGTCCTCAGCGGGAAGTGGGAGATACGCAGTATTTT
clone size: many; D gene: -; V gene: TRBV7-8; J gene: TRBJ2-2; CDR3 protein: CASSLGWTLNTGELFF; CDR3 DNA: TGTGCCAGCAGCTTAGGGTGGACCTTGAACACCGGGGAGCTGTTTTTT
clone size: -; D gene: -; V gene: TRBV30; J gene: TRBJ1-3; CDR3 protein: CAWSRVGNTIYF; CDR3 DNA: TGTGCCTGGAGTAGGGTCGGGAACACCATATATTTT
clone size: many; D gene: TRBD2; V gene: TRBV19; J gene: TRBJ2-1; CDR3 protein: CASSHAGTSGRNEQFF; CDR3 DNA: TGTGCCAGTAGTCACGCCGGGACTAGCGGGAGAAATGAGCAGTTCTTC
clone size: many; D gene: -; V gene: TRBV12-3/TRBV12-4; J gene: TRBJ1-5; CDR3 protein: CASSPDTYSNQPQHF; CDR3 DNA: TGTGCCAGCAGTCCGGACACGTATAGCAATCAGCCCCAGCATTTT
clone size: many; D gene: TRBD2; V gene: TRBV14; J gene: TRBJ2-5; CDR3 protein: CASSQGFGTMVQWRREGKQETQYF; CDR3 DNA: TGTGCCAGCAGCCAAGGATTTGGCACTATGGTGCAGTGGCGGCGGGAGGGTAAACAAGAGACCCAGTACTTC
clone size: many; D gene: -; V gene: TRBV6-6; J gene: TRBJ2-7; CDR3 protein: CASSVQPGDYEQYF; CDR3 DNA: TGTGCCAGCAGTGTGCAGCCTGGGGACTACGAGCAGTACTTC
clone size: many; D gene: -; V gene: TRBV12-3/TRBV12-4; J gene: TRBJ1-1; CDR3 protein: CASSTSPLNTEAFF; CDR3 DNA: TGTGCCAGCAGTACGTCTCCGCTGAACACTGAAGCTTTCTTT
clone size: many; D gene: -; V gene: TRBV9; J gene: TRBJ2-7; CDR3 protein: CASSVGPGAGYEQYF; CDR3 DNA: TGTGCCAGCAGCGTAGGCCCGGGAGCCGGCTACGAGCAGTACTTC
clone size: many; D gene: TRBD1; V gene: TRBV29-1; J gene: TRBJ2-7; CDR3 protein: CSVEDRAGTGNAGEQYF; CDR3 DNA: TGCAGCGTTGAAGATCGGGCCGGGACAGGGAACGCGGGGGAGCAGTACTTC
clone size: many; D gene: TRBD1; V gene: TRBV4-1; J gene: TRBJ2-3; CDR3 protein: CASSQEDRGFLDTQYF; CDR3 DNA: TGCGCCAGCAGCCAAGAAGACAGGGGGTTTTTGGATACGCAGTATTTT
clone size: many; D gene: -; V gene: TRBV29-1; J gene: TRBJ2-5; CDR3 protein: CSVEINRQETQYF; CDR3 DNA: TGCAGCGTTGAAATAAACAGGCAAGAGACCCAGTACTTC
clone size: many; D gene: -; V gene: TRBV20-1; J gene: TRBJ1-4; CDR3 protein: CSAKSDLGKLFF; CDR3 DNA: TGCAGTGCTAAATCCGACCTAGGGAAACTGTTTTTT
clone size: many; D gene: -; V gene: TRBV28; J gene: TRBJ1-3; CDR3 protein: CASSYVAVQRNTIYF; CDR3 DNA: TGTGCCAGCAGTTATGTGGCGGTCCAGAGAAACACCATATATTTT
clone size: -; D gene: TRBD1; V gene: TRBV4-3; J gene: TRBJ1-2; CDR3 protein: CASSQDRGPSFGGYTF; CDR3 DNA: TGCGCCAGCAGCCAGGACAGGGGGCCGTCATTCGGGGGCTACACCTTC
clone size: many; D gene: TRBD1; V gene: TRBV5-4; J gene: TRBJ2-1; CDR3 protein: CASSFVAGTGGYNEQFF; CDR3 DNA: TGTGCCAGCAGCTTTGTAGCCGGGACAGGGGGGTACAATGAGCAGTTCTTC
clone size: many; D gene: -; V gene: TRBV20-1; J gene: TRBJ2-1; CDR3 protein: CSARVPRSSYNEQFF; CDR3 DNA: TGCAGTGCGAGAGTGCCCCGGTCCTCCTACAATGAGCAGTTCTTC
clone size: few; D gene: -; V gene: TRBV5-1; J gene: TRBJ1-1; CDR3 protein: CASSLAGPDLNTEAFF; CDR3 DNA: TGCGCCAGCAGCTTGGCCGGTCCGGATTTGAACACTGAAGCTTTCTTT
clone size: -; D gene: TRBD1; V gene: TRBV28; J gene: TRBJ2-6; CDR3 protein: CASGTGEGANVLTF; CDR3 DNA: TGTGCCAGCGGGACAGGGGAAGGGGCCAACGTCCTGACTTTC
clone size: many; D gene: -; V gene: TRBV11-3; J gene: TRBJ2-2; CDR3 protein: CASSHGDGENTGELFF; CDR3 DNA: TGTGCCAGCAGCCACGGGGACGGTGAGAACACCGGGGAGCTGTTTTTT
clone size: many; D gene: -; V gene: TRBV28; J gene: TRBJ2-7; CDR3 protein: CASKLKGYEQYF; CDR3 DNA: TGTGCCAGCAAACTGAAGGGTTACGAGCAGTACTTC
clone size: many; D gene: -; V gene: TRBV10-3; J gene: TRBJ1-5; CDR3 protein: CAISEKMNSNQPQHF; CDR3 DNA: TGTGCCATCAGTGAGAAAATGAATAGCAATCAGCCCCAGCATTTT
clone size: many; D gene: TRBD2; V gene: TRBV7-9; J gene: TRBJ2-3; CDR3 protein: CASSLGLAGRTDTQYF; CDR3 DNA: TGTGCCAGCAGCTTAGGTCTAGCGGGACGCACAGATACGCAGTATTTT
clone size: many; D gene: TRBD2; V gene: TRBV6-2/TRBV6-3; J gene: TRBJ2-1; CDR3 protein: CASITDGGSYNEQFF; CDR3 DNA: TGTGCCAGCATCACGGATGGCGGGAGTTACAATGAGCAGTTCTTC
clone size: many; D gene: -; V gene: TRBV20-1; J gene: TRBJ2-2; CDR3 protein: CSARGTGELFF; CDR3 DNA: TGCAGTGCTAGAGGTACCGGGGAGCTGTTTTTT
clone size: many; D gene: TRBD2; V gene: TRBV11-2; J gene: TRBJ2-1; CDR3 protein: CASSLKKGLAGPVANEQFF; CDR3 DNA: TGTGCCAGCAGCTTGAAAAAGGGACTAGCGGGCCCCGTTGCCAATGAGCAGTTCTTC
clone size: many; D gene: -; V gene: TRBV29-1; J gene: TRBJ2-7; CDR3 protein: CSVLKGVHAPEQYF; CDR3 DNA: TGCAGCGTTCTCAAGGGAGTTCATGCCCCCGAGCAGTACTTC
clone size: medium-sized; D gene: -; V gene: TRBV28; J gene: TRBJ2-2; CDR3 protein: CASSSSGWSTGELFF; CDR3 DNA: TGTGCCAGCAGCTCCTCCGGGTGGAGCACCGGGGAGCTGTTTTTT